This TCR beta chain comes out of a study of T-cell memory formation after mild COVID-19. The wider study: Clustering of TCRs was largely donor specific.

Libraries for TCRalpha and TCRbeta carried sample barcodes and unique molecular identifiers via 5'RACE. TCRdb re-derived calls from the 5' RACE reads in MiXCR, one entry per CDR3 protein. The table has 400,000 or so distinct CDR3 sequences, about 19% seen once; the top ten hold roughly 8%. CDR3 length: 13 residues. In germline, CDR1 is SQVTM, CDR2 ANQGSEA. Deletions cut 4 bases from V and 2 bases from J, with 8 bases between. Overall study results and limits: Some clones that responded were present in memory (sampled pre-infection), which suggests cross-reactive memory joined. Those CD4+ clones that contracted were mainly in CM and EM (CD8+ ones in EMRA).

This clonotype was seen more than once but under ten times. Its antigen remains unidentified. The specimen sequenced was PBMCs or a T cell subset sorted from them (not recorded which). The rearrangement links TRBV29-1 to TRBJ2-2; D unresolved. The sequence was obtained from an adult woman who had mild COVID-19 (a few samples of this study predate the infection). Cell type and time point are not known. CDR3 coding DNA: TGCAGCGTTGTAGAGATAAACACCGGGGAGCTGTTTTTT. Protein sequence: CSVVEINTGELFF.